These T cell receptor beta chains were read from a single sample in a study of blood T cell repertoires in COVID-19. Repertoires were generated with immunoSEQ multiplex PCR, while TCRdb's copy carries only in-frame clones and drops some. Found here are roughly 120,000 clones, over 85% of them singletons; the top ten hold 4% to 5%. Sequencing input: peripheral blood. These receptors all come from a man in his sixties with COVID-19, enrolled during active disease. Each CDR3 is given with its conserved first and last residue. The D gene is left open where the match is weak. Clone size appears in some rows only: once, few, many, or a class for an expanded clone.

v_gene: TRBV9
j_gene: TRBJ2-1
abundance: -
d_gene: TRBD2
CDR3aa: CASSAHHDHSGRLYNEQFF
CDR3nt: TGTGCCAGCAGCGCACATCATGACCATAGCGGGAGGCTTTACAATGAGCAGTTCTTC

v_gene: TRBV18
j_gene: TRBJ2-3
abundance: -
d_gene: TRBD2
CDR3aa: CASSPSGVSTDTQYF
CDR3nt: TGTGCCAGCTCACCTAGCGGGGTAAGCACAGATACGCAGTATTTT

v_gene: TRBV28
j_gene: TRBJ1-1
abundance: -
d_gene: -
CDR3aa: CASSLQVNTEAFF
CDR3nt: TGTGCCAGCAGTTTACAGGTGAACACTGAAGCTTTCTTT

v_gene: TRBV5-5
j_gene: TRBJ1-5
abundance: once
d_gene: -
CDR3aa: CASSLLARGDQPQHF
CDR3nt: TGTGCCAGCAGCCTCCTCGCGAGAGGCGATCAGCCCCAGCATTTT

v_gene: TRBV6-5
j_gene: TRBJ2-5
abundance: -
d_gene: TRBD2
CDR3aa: CASSYGASGSGETQYF
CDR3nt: TGTGCCAGCAGTTACGGGGCTAGCGGGAGTGGTGAGACCCAGTACTTC

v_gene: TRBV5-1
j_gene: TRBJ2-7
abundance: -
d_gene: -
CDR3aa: CASSTPTGRYEQYF
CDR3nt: TGCGCCAGCAGCACCCCGACAGGGAGGTACGAGCAGTACTTC

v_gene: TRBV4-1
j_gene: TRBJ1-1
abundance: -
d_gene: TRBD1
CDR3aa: CASSLLGTGGAEAFF
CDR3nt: TGCGCCAGCAGCCTCTTAGGGACAGGGGGAGCAGAAGCTTTCTTT

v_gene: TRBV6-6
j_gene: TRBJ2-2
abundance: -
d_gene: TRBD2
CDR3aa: CASTPGRLGSGELFF
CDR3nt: TGTGCCAGCACTCCCGGGAGGTTGGGTAGCGGGGAGCTGTTTTTT

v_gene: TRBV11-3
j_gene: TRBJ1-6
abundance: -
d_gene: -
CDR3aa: CASSFGVGSSPLHF
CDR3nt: TGTGCCAGCAGCTTTGGGGTTGGGAGTTCACCCCTCCACTTT

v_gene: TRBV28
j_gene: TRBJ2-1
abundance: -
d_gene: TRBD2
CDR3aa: CASSLWTGSASGPYNEQFF
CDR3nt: TGTGCCAGCAGTTTATGGACAGGATCGGCTAGCGGGCCATACAATGAGCAGTTCTTC

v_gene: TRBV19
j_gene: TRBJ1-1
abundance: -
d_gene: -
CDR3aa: CASSARVAENTEAFF
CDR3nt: TGTGCCAGTAGTGCACGGGTCGCGGAGAACACTGAGGCTTTCTTT

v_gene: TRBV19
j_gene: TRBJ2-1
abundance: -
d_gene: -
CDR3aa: CASSIARTGSSYNEQFF
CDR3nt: TGTGCCAGTAGTATAGCCCGGACGGGGAGCTCCTACAATGAGCAGTTCTTC

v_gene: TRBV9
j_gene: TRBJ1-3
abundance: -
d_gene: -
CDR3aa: CASNGGNSGNTIYF
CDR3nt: TGTGCCAGCAATGGGGGGAACTCTGGAAACACCATATATTTT

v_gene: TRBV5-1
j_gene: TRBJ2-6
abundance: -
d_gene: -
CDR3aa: CASSLLPFSGANVLTF
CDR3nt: TGCGCCAGCAGCTTGCTACCGTTCTCTGGGGCCAACGTCCTGACTTTC

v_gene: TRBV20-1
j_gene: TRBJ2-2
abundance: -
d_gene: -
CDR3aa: CSASLEENTGELFF
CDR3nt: TGCAGTGCTAGTCTGGAGGAGAACACCGGGGAGCTGTTTTTT

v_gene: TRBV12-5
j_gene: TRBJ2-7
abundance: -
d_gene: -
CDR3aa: CASGPGHEQYF
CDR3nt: TGTGCTAGTGGTCCCGGTCACGAGCAGTACTTC

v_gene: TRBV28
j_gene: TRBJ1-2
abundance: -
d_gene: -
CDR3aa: CASSSPWTASTF
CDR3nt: TGTGCCAGCAGTTCCCCTTGGACAGCTTCCACCTTC

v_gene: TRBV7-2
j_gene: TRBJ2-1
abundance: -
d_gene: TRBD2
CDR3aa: CHSGRASVYNEQFF
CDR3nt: TGTCATAGCGGGAGGGCCTCGGTGTACAATGAGCAGTTCTTC

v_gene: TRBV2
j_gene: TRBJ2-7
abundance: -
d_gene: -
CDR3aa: CASSTDSYEQYF
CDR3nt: TGTGCCAGCTCTACAGATTCCTACGAGCAGTACTTC

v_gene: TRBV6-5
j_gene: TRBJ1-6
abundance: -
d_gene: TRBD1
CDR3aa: CATRDRVDNSPLHF
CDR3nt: TGTGCCACCAGAGACAGGGTAGATAATTCACCCCTCCACTTT

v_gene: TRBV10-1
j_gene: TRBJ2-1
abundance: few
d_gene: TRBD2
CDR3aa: CASSGTGTSGSGEQFF
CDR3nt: TGCGCCAGCAGTGGGACCGGGACTAGCGGGAGTGGCGAGCAGTTCTTC

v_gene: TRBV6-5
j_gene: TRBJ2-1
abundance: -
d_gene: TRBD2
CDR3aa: CASTLGLAGDNEQFF
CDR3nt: TGTGCCAGCACGCTTGGACTAGCGGGCGACAATGAGCAGTTCTTC

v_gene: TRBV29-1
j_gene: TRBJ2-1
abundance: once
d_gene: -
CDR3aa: CSVEGPEQFF
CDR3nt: TGCAGCGTTGAGGGCCCTGAGCAGTTCTTC

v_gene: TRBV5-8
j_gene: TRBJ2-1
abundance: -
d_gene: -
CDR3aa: CASSPDSTYNEQFF
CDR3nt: TGTGCCAGCAGCCCGGACAGCACCTACAATGAGCAGTTCTTC

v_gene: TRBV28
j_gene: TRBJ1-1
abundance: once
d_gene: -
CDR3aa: CASSFSNLGRFF
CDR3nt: TGTGCCAGCAGTTTTTCTAACTTGGGGCGTTTCTTT

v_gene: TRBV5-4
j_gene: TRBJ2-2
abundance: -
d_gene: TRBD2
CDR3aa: CASSPSGTSGMNTGELFF
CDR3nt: TGTGCCAGCAGTCCATCCGGGACTAGCGGGATGAACACCGGGGAGCTGTTTTTT

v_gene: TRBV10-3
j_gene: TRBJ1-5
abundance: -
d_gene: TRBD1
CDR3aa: CATVGQTNQPQHF
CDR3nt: TGTGCCACCGTGGGACAGACAAATCAGCCCCAGCATTTT

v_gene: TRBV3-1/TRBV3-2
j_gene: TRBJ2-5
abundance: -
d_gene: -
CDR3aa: CASSQRSGQETQYF
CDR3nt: TGTGCCAGCAGCCAACGAAGCGGTCAGGAGACCCAGTACTTC

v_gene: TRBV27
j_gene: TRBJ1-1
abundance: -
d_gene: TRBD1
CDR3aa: CASSLDRVTEAFF
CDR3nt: TGTGCCAGCAGTTTAGACAGGGTCACTGAAGCTTTCTTT

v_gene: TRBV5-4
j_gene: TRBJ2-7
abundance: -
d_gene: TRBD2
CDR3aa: CASSLSSGISDEQYF
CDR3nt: TGTGCCAGCAGCTTAAGTAGCGGGATCTCCGACGAGCAGTACTTC

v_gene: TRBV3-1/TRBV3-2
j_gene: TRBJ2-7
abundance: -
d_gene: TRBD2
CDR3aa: CASSHTSGGYEQYF
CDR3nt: TGTGCCAGCAGCCACACTAGCGGAGGCTACGAGCAGTACTTC

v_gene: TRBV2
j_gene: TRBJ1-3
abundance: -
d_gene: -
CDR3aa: CASSASQGGGNTIYF
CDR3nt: TGTGCCAGCAGTGCTTCACAGGGTGGTGGAAACACCATATATTTT

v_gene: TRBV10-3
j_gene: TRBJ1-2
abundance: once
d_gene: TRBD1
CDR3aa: CAIMIDQGGYGYTF
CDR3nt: TGTGCCATCATGATTGACCAGGGGGGCTATGGCTACACCTTC

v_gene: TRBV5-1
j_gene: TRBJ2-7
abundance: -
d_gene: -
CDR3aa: CASSLGQANDYEQYF
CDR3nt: TGCGCCAGCAGCTTGGGACAGGCCAACGACTACGAGCAGTACTTC

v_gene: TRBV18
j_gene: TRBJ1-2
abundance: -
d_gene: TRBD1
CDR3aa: CASSPQGQNYGYTF
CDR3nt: TGTGCCAGCTCACCACAGGGACAGAACTATGGCTACACCTTC

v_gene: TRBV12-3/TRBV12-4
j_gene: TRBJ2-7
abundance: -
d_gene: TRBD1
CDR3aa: CASRQGHEQYF
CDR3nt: TGTGCCAGCCGACAGGGCCACGAGCAGTACTTC

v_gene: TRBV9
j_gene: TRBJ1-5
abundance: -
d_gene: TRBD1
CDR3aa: CASSTGTGGQPQHF
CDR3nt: TGTGCCAGCAGCACTGGGACAGGGGGGCAGCCCCAGCATTTT

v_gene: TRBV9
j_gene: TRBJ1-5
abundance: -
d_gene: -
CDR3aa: CASSVPTGLDQPQHF
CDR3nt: TGTGCCAGCAGCGTCCCTACAGGGTTGGATCAGCCCCAGCATTTT

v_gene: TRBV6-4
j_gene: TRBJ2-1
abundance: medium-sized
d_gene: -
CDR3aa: CASSLGAGYNEQFF
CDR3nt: TGTGCCAGCAGTCTAGGGGCGGGGTACAATGAGCAGTTCTTC

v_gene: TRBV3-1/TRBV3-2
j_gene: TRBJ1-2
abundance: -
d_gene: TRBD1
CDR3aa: CASSQDTTGNYGYTF
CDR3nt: TGTGCCAGCAGCCAAGATACGACAGGGAACTATGGCTACACCTTC

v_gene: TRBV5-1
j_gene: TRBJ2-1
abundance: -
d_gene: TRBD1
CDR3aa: CASNHLGQSGDEQFF
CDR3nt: TGCGCCAGCAACCACTTGGGACAGTCCGGGGATGAGCAGTTCTTC

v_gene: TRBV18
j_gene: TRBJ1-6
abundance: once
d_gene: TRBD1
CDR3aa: CASSQGDRGFNSPLHF
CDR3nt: TGTGCCAGCTCCCAAGGGGACAGGGGGTTTAATTCACCCCTCCACTTT

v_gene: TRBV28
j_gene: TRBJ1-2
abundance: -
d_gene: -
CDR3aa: CASSPVAGFSGYTF
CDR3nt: TGTGCCAGCAGCCCCGTCGCGGGTTTCAGTGGCTACACCTTC

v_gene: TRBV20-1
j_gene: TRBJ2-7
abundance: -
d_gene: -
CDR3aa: CSAHFSFEQYF
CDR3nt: TGCAGTGCCCATTTTAGCTTCGAGCAGTACTTC

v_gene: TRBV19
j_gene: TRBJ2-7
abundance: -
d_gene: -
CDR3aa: CASSKLEESYEQYF
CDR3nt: TGTGCCAGTAGTAAATTGGAGGAATCCTACGAGCAGTACTTC

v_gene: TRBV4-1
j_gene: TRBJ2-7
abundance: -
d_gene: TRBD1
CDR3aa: CASSQEPTGATYEQYF
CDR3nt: TGCGCCAGCAGCCAGGAACCGACAGGGGCCACCTACGAGCAGTACTTC

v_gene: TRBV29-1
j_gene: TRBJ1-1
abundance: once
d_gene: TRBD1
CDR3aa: CSVPRGQGEGPEAFF
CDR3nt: TGCAGCGTCCCCCGTGGACAGGGAGAGGGCCCTGAAGCTTTCTTT

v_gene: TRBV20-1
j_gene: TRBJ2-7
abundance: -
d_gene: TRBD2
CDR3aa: CSASIASGTYEQYF
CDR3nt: TGCAGTGCTAGTATCGCTAGCGGTACCTACGAGCAGTACTTC

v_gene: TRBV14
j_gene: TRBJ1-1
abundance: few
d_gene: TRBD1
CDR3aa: CASSQQRGPEAFF
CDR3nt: TGTGCCAGCAGCCAACAAAGGGGGCCAGAAGCTTTCTTT

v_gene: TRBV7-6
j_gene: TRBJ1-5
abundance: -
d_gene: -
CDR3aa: CASSTSPGDQPQHF
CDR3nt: TGTGCCAGCAGCACTAGCCCTGGGGATCAGCCCCAGCATTTT

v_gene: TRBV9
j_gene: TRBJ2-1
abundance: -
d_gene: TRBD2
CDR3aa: CASSVEAGGHNEQFF
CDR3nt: TGTGCCAGCAGCGTAGAGGCGGGAGGGCACAATGAGCAGTTCTTC

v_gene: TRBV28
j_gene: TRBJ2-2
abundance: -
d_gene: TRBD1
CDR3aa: CASSLRQGARTGELFF
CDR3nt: TGTGCCAGCAGTTTACGACAGGGGGCTCGTACCGGGGAGCTGTTTTTT

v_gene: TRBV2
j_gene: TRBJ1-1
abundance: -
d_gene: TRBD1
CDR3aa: CASNRQGVGGTEAFF
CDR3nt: TGTGCCAGCAATCGGCAGGGGGTTGGGGGGACTGAAGCTTTCTTT

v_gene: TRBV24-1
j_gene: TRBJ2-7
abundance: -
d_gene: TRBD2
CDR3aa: CATFAATAGTSGAYEQYF
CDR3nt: TGTGCCACCTTTGCCGCGACAGCCGGGACTAGTGGGGCCTACGAGCAGTACTTC

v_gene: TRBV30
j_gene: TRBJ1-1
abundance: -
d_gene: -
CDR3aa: CAWSGRGGGTEAFF
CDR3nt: TGTGCCTGGAGTGGTAGGGGAGGGGGAACTGAAGCTTTCTTT